This TCR beta chain was sequenced for a study of CD8 T cells in ankylosing spondylitis. Regarding the study as a whole: Previous work reported some of these motif variants in the synovial fluid and blood of reactive arthritis. Characteristic of ankylosing spondylitis blood, it appeared, was a TCR beta motif comprising roughly 8 highly homologous variants.

This CDR3 region has 15 residues. CDR1 is KGHSH, CDR2 LQKENI, per germline. The V gene end was trimmed by 2 bases and the J gene end by 4 bases; junction bases not matched to a gene: 5. The table lists this clonotype with a few counts. No antigen is known for it. By quantitative 5'-RACE with molecular barcodes, the TCR beta libraries were made. MiXCR, applied by TCRdb to the 5' RACE reads, yields one record per CDR3 protein. The data show around 440,000 distinct CDR3 sequences, roughly a sixth seen once. Sequenced input: blood, either unsorted or a sorted T cell fraction (not recorded which). This chain links TRBV18 with TRBJ1-1, with TRBD1 identical over 9 bases. This clonotype originated in a male donor with ankylosing spondylitis. In DNA, the CDR3 is TGTGCCAGCTCACCAGGACAGGGGTGGGGCACTGAAGCTTTCTTT. Its translation is CASSPGQGWGTEAFF.